The 18 T cell receptor beta chains in this list originate from one sample, sequenced in a study of neurological immune-mediated disorders. In TCRdb, the 5' RACE reads were re-called with MiXCR into one record per CDR3 protein. The sample has about 50,000 distinct CDR3 sequences; approximately 4.4% are singletons. What was sequenced was PBMCs. These receptors all stem from a man aged 50 to 59 with multiple sclerosis.

The chain employs TRBV5-1 and TRBJ2-1; 9 bases are shared with TRBD2. V shed 6 bases, J shed 8 bases, and the junction held 9 bases outside the gene matches. From germline, CDR1 is SGHRS and CDR2 YFSETQ. This CDR3 is 14 amino acids long. The CDR3 DNA reads TGCGCCAGCAATCTTGGCGGGGGGGTCGATGAGCAGTTCTTC. This codes for CASNLGGGVDEQFF.

The chain couples TRBV7-2 to TRBJ1-4, with D possibly TRBD1 on 5 matching bases. Germline assignment: CDR1 SGHTA and CDR2 FQGNSA. V was clipped by 8 bases and J by 6 bases, with 16 bases between them. This CDR3 comprises 14 residues. The CDR3 sequence is CASGGASRDEKLFF. The CDR3 bases are TGTGCCAGCGGGGGTGCATCTCGAGATGAAAAACTGTTTTTT. The whole variable domain, remainder taken from reference TRBV7-2 and TRBJ1-4, is GAGVSQSPSNKVTEKGKDVELRCDPISGHTALYWYRQSLGQGLEFLIYFQGNSAPDKSGLPSDRFSAERTGGSVSTLTIQRTQQEDSAVYLCASGGASRDEKLFFGSGTQLSVL.

This clonotype was seen repeatedly, ten times or more. This sequence joins TRBV6-6 and TRBJ1-1; weak D call: TRBD1 (6 bases). The germline V gene has CDR1 MNHNY and CDR2 SVGAGI (reference sequence). CDR3 length equals 19 residues. Deletions cut 6 bases from V and 1 base from J, with 27 bases between. CDR3 sequence: CASRPPLQGTPPENTEAFF. In DNA, the CDR3 is TGTGCCAGCAGGCCGCCCCTCCAGGGGACACCTCCTGAGAACACTGAAGCTTTCTTT.

This clonotype was counted many times. The V gene is TRBV20-1, the J gene TRBJ2-5; TRBD2 is a possible D gene (5 bases). The V gene lost 6 bases and the J gene lost 1 base, with 12 bases spanning the gap. CDR1 and CDR2 (germline): DFQATT, SNEGSKA (reference sequence). The CDR3 has 13 amino acids. The CDR3 DNA reads TGCAGTGCAGCCGGACTCCTCCAAGAGACCCAGTACTTC. It is translated as CSAAGLLQETQYF.

This clonotype was seen many times. The chain employs TRBV5-1 and TRBJ1-1; the match to TRBD1 covers 9 bases. J lost 3 bases, V lost 3 bases, and 0 bases had no gene match. The length of the CDR3 is 13 residues. Germline lookup yields CDR1 SGHRS and CDR2 YFSETQ. In DNA, the CDR3 is TGCGCCAGCAGCTGGACAGGGGACACTGAAGCTTTCTTT. This translates into CASSWTGDTEAFF.

Many counts were recorded for this clonotype. The chain links TRBV15 to TRBJ2-3; 12 bases line up with TRBD2. Germline loops: CDR1 LNHNV, CDR2 YYDKDF (reference sequence). The V segment lost 3 bases and the J segment 3 bases; nucleotides outside the gene matches: 7. The CDR3 is 17 amino acids. CDR3: CATSSYSSGRETDTQYF. The CDR3, as DNA: TGTGCCACCAGCAGTTATTCTAGCGGGAGGGAAACAGATACGCAGTATTTT.

This clonotype was counted a few times. This chain joins TRBV6-6 and TRBJ1-5, with D tentatively TRBD1 (5 bases). The length of the CDR3 is 14 residues. Trimming took 6 bases from V and 3 from J, leaving 12 bases between them. CDR1 MNHNY and CDR2 SVGAGI come from the germline V gene (reference sequence). In DNA, the CDR3 is TGTGCCAGCAGCAACGGGGCCACCAATCAGCCCCAGCATTTT. Protein: CASSNGATNQPQHF.

The rearrangement links TRBV7-9 to TRBJ2-5, with D unresolved. Germline lookup yields CDR1 SEHNR and CDR2 FQNEAQ (reference sequence). V was shortened by 6 bases and J by 4 bases, with 12 bases between the two germline ends. The CDR3 runs 13 residues. Written as DNA, the CDR3 is TGTGCCAGCAGTGACCTTAGTGGAGAGACCCAGTACTTC. It encodes CASSDLSGETQYF.

In this sample, this clonotype turned up a few times. The CDR3 DNA reads TGCAGTGCTAGAGAGGACAGGGCAAACACCATATATTTT. Protein product: CSAREDRANTIYF. J is TRBJ1-3 and V is TRBV20-1; 8 bases are a match to TRBD1. Germline V CDR1 and CDR2: DFQATT, SNEGSKA (reference sequence). V dropped 0 bases and J dropped 6; count of bases not matched to a gene: 1. The CDR3 extends over 13 amino acids.

In this sample, this clonotype turned up many times. The chain carries TRBV27 and TRBJ2-3; 12 bases fit TRBD2. The germline gives CDR1 MNHEY, CDR2 SMNVEV (reference sequence). The CDR3 runs to 17 residues. Trimming removed 5 bases from V and 6 bases from J; junction bases left unmatched: 12. CDR3 in amino acids: CASSPIRTSGGFDTQYF. In DNA form, the CDR3 reads TGTGCCAGCAGTCCGATACGCACTAGCGGGGGGTTCGATACGCAGTATTTT.

Many counts were recorded for this clonotype. The chain couples TRBV20-1 to TRBJ2-7; D is possibly TRBD2 (5 bases). Per germline, CDR1 DFQATT and CDR2 SNEGSKA (reference sequence). The V end lost 6 bases, the J end lost 0 bases, and 21 bases lay between the germline ends. The length of the CDR3 is 16 residues. The CDR3 reads CSAGEGFDLLSYEQYF. The CDR3 DNA is TGCAGTGCCGGAGAGGGTTTTGACCTACTCTCCTACGAGCAGTACTTC.

In this sample, this clonotype turned up many times. The J gene is TRBJ1-4, the V gene TRBV5-1; D is uncertain. The germline gives CDR1 SGHRS, CDR2 YFSETQ. This CDR3 is built from 15 residues. V lost 4 bases, J lost 7 bases, and 17 bases lay in between. The CDR3 here is CASSIRLGAGEKLFF. DNA of the CDR3: TGCGCCAGCAGCATAAGATTAGGTGCTGGTGAAAAACTGTTTTTT.

This clonotype was detected many times. The chain uses TRBV29-1 and TRBJ2-1, with 7 bases fitting TRBD2. The germline CDR1 and CDR2 sequences are SQVTM and ANQGSEA. Germline trimming cut 5 bases from V and 8 bases from J; bases unmatched to any gene: 6. This CDR3 has 12 residues. The CDR3 sequence: CSVLGEGYEQFF. CDR3 DNA: TGCAGCGTTCTGGGGGAGGGCTATGAGCAGTTCTTC.

This clonotype was found many times. J is TRBJ2-7 and V is TRBV20-1, with D perhaps TRBD1 (6 bases). The germline V gene encodes CDR1 DFQATT and CDR2 SNEGSKA (reference sequence). CDR3 length: 12 residues. The CDR3 loop is CRARDKGGEQYF. The CDR3 DNA sequence: TGCAGAGCCCGGGACAAAGGGGGCGAGCAGTACTTC.

In its sample, this clonotype was seen a few times. This chain connects TRBV19 to TRBJ2-7, with 8 bases identical to TRBD1. Losses at the gene ends were 4 bases for V and 6 bases for J; bases not matched to a gene: 5. The germline V gene encodes CDR1 LNHDA and CDR2 SQIVND (reference sequence). CDR3 length equals 13 residues. CDR3 region: CASSNQGAVEQYF. The CDR3 DNA sequence: TGTGCCAGTAGTAATCAGGGGGCCGTCGAGCAGTACTTC.

This clonotype has a handful of counts. The V and J genes are TRBV7-9 and TRBJ1-1; 12 bases map to TRBD1. The germline V gene has CDR1 SEHNR and CDR2 FQNEAQ (reference sequence). The CDR3 is 16 residues long. Trimming cost V 5 bases and J 5 bases; bases outside gene matches: 9. CDR3 sequence: CASSPGQGARLTEAFF. CDR3 DNA sequence: TGTGCCAGCAGCCCGGGACAGGGGGCAAGATTAACTGAAGCTTTCTTT.

The CDR3 DNA follows: TGTGCCAGCAGCGAGGAGCGGGAGGGACCAGATACGCAGTATTTT. As protein: CASSEEREGPDTQYF. The chain uses TRBV9 and TRBJ2-3, with 10 bases that match TRBD2. V was clipped by 3 bases and J by 4 bases; unmatched bases: 5. CDR1 and CDR2 from the germline V gene are SGDLS and YYNGEE. CDR3 length: 15 amino acids.

This clonotype was seen a few times. The chain is built from TRBV7-9 and TRBJ2-3, with a possible D match to TRBD2 (6 bases). Trimming took 2 bases from V and 2 from J, leaving 8 bases between them. The CDR3 is 14 amino acids. Per germline, CDR1 SEHNR and CDR2 FQNEAQ (reference sequence). CDR3 loop: CASSLSGVTDTQYF. The CDR3 region has the DNA TGTGCCAGCAGCTTATCGGGAGTCACAGATACGCAGTATTTT.